This TCR beta chain was documented in a study of blood T cell repertoires in COVID-19. Study-level information: Specimens from acute and convalescent COVID-19 originated in the United States, Italy and Spain. Sample material is recorded as cDNA or gDNA derived from T cells, B-cell-depleted T cells, or PBMCs.

V shed 5 bases and J shed 3 bases, with 13 bases lying between them. Germline CDR1 reads MNHEY; CDR2 reads SMNVEV (reference sequence). The CDR3 totals 15 residues. Authors' analysis steps: Nucleated cell counts were estimated from reference gene primer amplification. TCRdb keeps only in-frame clones here, not all; method: immunoSEQ multiplex PCR. V, J and clone size reflect that table, while D and trimming were determined from the DNA. The sample shows under 130,000 clones, more than 85% of them seen only once. The TCR comes from a human donor in a cohort sampled during active COVID-19. This rearrangement joins TRBV27 to TRBJ1-4; D uncertain. The sample was peripheral blood. The CDR3 is CASSPRRFSNEKLFF. CDR3 sequence (DNA): TGTGCCAGCAGTCCCCGGAGGTTTTCTAATGAAAAACTGTTTTTT.